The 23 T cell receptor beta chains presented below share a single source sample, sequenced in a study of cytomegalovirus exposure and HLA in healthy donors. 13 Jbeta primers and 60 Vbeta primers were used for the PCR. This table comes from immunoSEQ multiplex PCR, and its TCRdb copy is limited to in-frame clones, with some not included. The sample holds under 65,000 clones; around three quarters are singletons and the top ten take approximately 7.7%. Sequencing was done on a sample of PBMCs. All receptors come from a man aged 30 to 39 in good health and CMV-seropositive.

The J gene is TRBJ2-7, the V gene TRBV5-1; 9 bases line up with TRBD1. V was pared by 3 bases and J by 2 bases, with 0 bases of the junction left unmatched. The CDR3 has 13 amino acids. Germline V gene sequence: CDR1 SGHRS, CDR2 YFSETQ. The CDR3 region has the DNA TGCGCCAGCAGCTGGACAGGGGCCTACGAGCAGTACTTC. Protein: CASSWTGAYEQYF.

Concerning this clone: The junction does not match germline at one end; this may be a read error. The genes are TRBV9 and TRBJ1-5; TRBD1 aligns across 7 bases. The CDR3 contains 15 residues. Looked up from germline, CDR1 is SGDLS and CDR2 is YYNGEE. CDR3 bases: TGTGCCAACAGCGTAGGGGCAGGGGGAGAACAGCCCCAGCATTTT. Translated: CANSVGAGGEQPQHF.

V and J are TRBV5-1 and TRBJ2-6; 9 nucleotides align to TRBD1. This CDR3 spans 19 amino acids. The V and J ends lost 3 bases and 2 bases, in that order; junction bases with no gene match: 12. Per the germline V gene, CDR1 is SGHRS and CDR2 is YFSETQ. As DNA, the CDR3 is TGCGCCAGCAGCTGGGAAGGCGGGACAGGGTTCGCTGGGGCCAACGTCCTGACTTTC. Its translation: CASSWEGGTGFAGANVLTF.

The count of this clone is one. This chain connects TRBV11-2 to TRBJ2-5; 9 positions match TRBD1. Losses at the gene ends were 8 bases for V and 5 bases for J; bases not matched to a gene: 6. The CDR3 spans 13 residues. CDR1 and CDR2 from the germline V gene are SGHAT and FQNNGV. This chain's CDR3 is CASGRDRDETQYF. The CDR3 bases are TGTGCCAGCGGTCGGGACAGGGACGAGACCCAGTACTTC.

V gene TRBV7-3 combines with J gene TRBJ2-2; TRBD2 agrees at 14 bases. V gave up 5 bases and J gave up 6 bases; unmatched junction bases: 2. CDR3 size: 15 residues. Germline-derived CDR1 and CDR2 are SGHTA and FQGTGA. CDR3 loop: CASSLGLAGAGELFF. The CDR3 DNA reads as TGTGCCAGCAGCCTGGGACTAGCGGGGGCCGGGGAGCTGTTTTTT. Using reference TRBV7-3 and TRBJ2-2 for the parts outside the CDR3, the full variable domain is GAGVSQTPSNKVTEKGKYVELRCDPISGHTALYWYRQSLGQGPEFLIYFQGTGAADDSGLPNDRFFAVRPEGSVSTLKIQRTERGDSAVYLCASSLGLAGAGELFFGEGSRLTVL.

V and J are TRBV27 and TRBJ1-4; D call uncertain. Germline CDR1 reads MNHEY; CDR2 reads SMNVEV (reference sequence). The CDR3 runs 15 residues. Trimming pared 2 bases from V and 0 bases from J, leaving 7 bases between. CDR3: CASSLRSATNEKLFF. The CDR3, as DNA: TGTGCCAGCAGTTTAAGGAGTGCAACTAATGAAAAACTGTTTTTT.

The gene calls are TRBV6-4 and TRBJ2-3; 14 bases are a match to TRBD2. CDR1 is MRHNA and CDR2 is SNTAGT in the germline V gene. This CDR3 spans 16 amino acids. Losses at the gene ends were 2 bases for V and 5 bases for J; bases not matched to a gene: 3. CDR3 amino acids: CASSDGTSGGGDTQYF. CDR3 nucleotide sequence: TGTGCCAGCAGTGACGGGACTAGCGGGGGAGGAGATACGCAGTATTTT.

The CDR3 bases are TGTGCCAGCAGCCCAAACGGACAGGGAGGGGACGAGCAGTACTTC. Its translation is CASSPNGQGGDEQYF. The genes are TRBV7-3 and TRBJ2-7; perhaps TRBD1 as D (8 bases). This CDR3 contains 15 residues. The V end lost 5 bases, the J end lost 5 bases, and 19 bases lay between the germline ends. The germline V gene has CDR1 SGHTA and CDR2 FQGTGA.

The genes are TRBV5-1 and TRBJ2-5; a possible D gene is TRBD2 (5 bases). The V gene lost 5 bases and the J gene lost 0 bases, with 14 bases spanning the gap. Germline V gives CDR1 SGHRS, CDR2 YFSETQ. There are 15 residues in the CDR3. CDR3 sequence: CASRFVWGDQETQYF. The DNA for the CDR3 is TGCGCCAGCAGATTCGTTTGGGGAGACCAAGAGACCCAGTACTTC.

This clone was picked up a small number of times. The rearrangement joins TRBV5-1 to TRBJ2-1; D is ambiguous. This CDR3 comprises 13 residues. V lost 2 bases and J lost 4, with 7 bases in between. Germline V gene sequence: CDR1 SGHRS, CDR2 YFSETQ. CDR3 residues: CASSFQAYNEQFF. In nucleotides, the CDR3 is TGCGCCAGCAGCTTCCAGGCGTACAATGAGCAGTTCTTC.

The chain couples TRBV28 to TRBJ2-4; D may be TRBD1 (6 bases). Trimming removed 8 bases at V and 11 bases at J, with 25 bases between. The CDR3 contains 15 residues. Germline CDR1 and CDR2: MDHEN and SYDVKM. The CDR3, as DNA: TGTGCCAGCTGTTCCAGGACCAAAAGGGGGATTGTTCAGTACTTC. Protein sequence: CASCSRTKRGIVQYF.

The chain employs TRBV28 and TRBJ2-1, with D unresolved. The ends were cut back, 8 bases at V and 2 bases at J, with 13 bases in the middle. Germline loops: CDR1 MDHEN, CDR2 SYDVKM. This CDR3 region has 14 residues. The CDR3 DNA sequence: TGTGCCAGCGCCCTTGGTGCGGCCTACAATGAGCAGTTCTTC. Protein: CASALGAAYNEQFF.

The CDR3: CASSLRDRASGYTF. The CDR3 DNA reads as TGTGCCAGCAGCTTGCGGGACAGGGCGTCTGGCTACACCTTC. The gene calls are TRBV7-9 and TRBJ1-2; 9 bases align to TRBD1. The trim removed 3 bases at V and 7 bases at J, leaving 6 bases unmatched. The CDR3 consists of 14 residues. The germline V gene has CDR1 SEHNR and CDR2 FQNEAQ (reference sequence).

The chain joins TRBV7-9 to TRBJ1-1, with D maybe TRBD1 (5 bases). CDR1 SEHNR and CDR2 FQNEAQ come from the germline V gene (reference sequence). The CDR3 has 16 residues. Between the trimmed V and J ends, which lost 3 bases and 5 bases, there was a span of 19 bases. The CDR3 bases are TGTGCCAGCAGCTTCGTACCAGGGTTGACTTATACTGAAGCTTTCTTT. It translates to CASSFVPGLTYTEAFF.

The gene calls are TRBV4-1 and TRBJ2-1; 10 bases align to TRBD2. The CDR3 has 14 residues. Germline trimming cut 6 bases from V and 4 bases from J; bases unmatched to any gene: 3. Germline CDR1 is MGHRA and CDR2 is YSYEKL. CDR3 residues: CASSPSGGYNEQFF. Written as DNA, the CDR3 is TGCGCCAGCAGTCCTAGCGGGGGTTACAATGAGCAGTTCTTC.

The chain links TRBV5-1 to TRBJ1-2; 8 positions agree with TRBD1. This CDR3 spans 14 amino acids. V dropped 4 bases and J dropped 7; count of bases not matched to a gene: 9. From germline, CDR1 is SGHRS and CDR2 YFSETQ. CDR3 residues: CASSPTAGGTGYTF. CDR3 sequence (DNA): TGCGCCAGCAGCCCCACGGCAGGGGGCACTGGCTACACCTTC.

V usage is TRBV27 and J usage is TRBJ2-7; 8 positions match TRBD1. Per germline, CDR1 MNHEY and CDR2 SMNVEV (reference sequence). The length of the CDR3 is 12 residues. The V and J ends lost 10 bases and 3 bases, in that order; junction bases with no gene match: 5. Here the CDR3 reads CATGTGIYEQYF. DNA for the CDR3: TGTGCCACCGGGACAGGCATCTACGAGCAGTACTTC.

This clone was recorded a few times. The CDR3 region is CASRPAGGTLAYTF. In nucleotides, the CDR3 is TGTGCCAGCAGGCCGGCGGGAGGGACTCTAGCCTACACCTTC. The chain has TRBV27 and TRBJ1-2; D possibly corresponds to TRBD1 (5 bases). V gave up 6 bases and J gave up 10 bases, with 21 bases separating them. The CDR3 covers 14 residues. Germline V lookup: CDR1 MNHEY, CDR2 SMNVEV (reference sequence).

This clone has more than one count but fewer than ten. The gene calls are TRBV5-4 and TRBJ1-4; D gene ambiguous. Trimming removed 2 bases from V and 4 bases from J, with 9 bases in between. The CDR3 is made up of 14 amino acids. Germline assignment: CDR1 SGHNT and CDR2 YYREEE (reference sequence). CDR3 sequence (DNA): TGTGCCAGCAGCTTAGGAGGTTATAATGAAAAACTGTTTTTT. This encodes CASSLGGYNEKLFF.

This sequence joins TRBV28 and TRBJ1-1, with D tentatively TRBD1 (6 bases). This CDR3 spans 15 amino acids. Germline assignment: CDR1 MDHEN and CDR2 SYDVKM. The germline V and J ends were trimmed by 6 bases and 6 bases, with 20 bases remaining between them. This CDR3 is CASRSSQGIGSEAFF. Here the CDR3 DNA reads TGTGCCAGCAGATCCTCACAGGGAATCGGATCTGAAGCTTTCTTT. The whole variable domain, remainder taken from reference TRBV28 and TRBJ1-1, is DVKVTQSSRYLVKRTGEKVFLECVQDMDHENMFWYRQDPGLGLRLIYFSYDVKMKEKGDIPEGYSVSREKKERFSLILESASTNQTSMYLCASRSSQGIGSEAFFGQGTRLTVV.

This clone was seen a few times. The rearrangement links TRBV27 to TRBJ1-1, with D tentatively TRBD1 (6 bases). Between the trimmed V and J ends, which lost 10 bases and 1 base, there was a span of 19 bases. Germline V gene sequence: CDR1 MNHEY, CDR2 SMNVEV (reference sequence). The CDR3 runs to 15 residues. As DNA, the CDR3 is TGTGCCACATCTTCAGGGGTGGGAAGGAACACTGAAGCTTTCTTT. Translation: CATSSGVGRNTEAFF.

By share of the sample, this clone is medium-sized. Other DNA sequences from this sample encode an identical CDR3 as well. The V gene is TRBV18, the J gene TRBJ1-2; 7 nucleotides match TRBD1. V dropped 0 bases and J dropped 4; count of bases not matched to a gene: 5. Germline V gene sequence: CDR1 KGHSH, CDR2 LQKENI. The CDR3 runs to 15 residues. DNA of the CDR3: TGTGCCAGCTCACCACCTACAGGGGTGGCCTATGGCTACACCTTC. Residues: CASSPPTGVAYGYTF.

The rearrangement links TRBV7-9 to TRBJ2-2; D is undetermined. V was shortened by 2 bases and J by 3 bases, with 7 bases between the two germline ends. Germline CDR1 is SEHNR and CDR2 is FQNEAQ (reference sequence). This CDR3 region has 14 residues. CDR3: CASSLPVDTGELFF. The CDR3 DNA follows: TGTGCCAGCAGCTTACCAGTGGACACCGGGGAGCTGTTTTTT.